The 21 T cell receptor beta chains given below trace back to one sample, sequenced in a study of control samples from healthy donors and cancer patients. Produced via immunoSEQ multiplex PCR; TCRdb's table is partial and in-frame only. The sample has 100,000 to 150,000 clones; approximately 92% are singletons. Sequencing was performed on PBMCs. These receptors all stem from a man at least 80 years old with head and neck cancer.

This clone was detected only once. The chain employs TRBV5-4 and TRBJ2-5; 8 bases match TRBD2. Germline CDR1 SGHNT, CDR2 YYREEE (reference sequence). CDR3 length: 14 residues. J gave up 1 base and V 5 bases, and 4 bases lay outside the gene matches. CDR3 in amino acids: CASSPGGAQETQYF. The CDR3, as DNA: TGTGCCAGCAGTCCCGGGGGGGCCCAAGAGACCCAGTACTTC.

The chain is built from TRBV6-2 or TRBV6-3 and TRBJ2-3, with 14 bases matching TRBD2. The CDR3 has 18 residues. The germline CDR1 and CDR2 sequences are MNHEY and SVGEGT. V lost 6 bases and J lost 2; bases outside the gene matches: 10. DNA for the CDR3: TGTGCCAGCAGCCCCGGACTAGCGGGAGGCACGACCACAGATACGCAGTATTTT. It specifies CASSPGLAGGTTTDTQYF.

The chain joins TRBV5-1 to TRBJ1-2; maybe TRBD1 (6 bases). The CDR3 is 15 amino acids. Trimming cost V 2 bases and J 3 bases, with 14 bases left between them. From germline, CDR1 is SGHRS and CDR2 YFSETQ. The CDR3 DNA reads TGCGCCAGCAGCTTACAGGGAAATGTGGACTATGGCTACACCTTC. Protein product: CASSLQGNVDYGYTF.

This clone appeared once. The V gene is TRBV27, the J gene TRBJ2-7, with 10 positions matching TRBD1. V trimming: 5 bases; J trimming: 4 bases; junction bases outside the gene matches: 8. This CDR3 is 15 amino acids long. Germline values: CDR1 MNHEY, CDR2 SMNVEV (reference sequence). Here the CDR3 reads CASSLLPGQGYEQYF. DNA for the CDR3: TGTGCCAGCAGTCTCCTACCGGGACAGGGGTACGAGCAGTACTTC.

CDR3 sequence reads: CASSFSLDRGPSLNEKLFF. The CDR3 DNA sequence: TGTGCCAGCAGCTTCTCCTTAGACAGGGGACCGTCTCTGAATGAAAAACTGTTTTTT. V and J are TRBV7-2 and TRBJ1-4, with 8 positions matching TRBD1. V lost 3 bases to trimming and J lost 5 bases; unmatched junction nucleotides: 17. The CDR3 runs 19 residues. Germline-derived CDR1 and CDR2 are SGHTA and FQGNSA.

The chain employs TRBV29-1 and TRBJ1-2; D perhaps matches TRBD1 (6 bases). V dropped 5 bases and J dropped 7 bases, with 11 bases sitting between them. This CDR3 is 11 amino acids long. The germline V gene encodes CDR1 SQVTM and CDR2 ANQGSEA. The CDR3 is CSVWTAVGYTF. The CDR3 DNA reads as TGCAGCGTTTGGACAGCTGTTGGCTACACCTTC.

The V gene is TRBV10-3, the J gene TRBJ2-2, with D hard to call. Trimming removed 3 bases at V and 5 bases at J, with 7 bases between. The germline V gene encodes CDR1 ENHRY and CDR2 SYGVKD. The length of the CDR3 is 13 residues. As DNA, the CDR3 is TGTGCCATCAGTGATCTGGGAACCGGGGAGCTGTTTTTT. Protein sequence: CAISDLGTGELFF.

The chain carries TRBV2 and TRBJ2-5; TRBD1 matches 7 bases. Germline V lookup: CDR1 SNHLY, CDR2 FYNNEI. Germline trimming cut 5 bases from V and 4 bases from J; bases unmatched to any gene: 7. The CDR3 spans 14 residues. The CDR3 here is CASSPTGAAETQYF. For the CDR3, the DNA is TGTGCCAGCAGTCCTACAGGGGCGGCAGAGACCCAGTACTTC. Supplemented by reference TRBV2 and TRBJ2-5, the full variable domain reads EPEVTQTPSHQVTQMGQEVILRCVPISNHLYFYWYRQILGQKVEFLVSFYNNEISEKSEIFDDQFSVERPDGSNFTLKIRSTKLEDSAMYFCASSPTGAAETQYFGPGTRLLVL.

The rearrangement uses TRBV5-6 and TRBJ1-2, with a possible D match to TRBD1 (6 bases). Trimming left V 4 bases short and J 7 bases short, with 14 bases between. The germline gives CDR1 SGHDT, CDR2 YYEEEE. This CDR3 has 13 amino acids. CDR3 in amino acids: CASSGTGLSGYTF. The CDR3 coding sequence is TGTGCCAGCAGCGGTACAGGGTTGAGTGGCTACACCTTC.

A note on this clone: The sample holds other DNA sequences that translate to the same CDR3. This chain's CDR3 is CASSLGLAVNEQFF. DNA for the CDR3: TGCGCCAGCAGCTTGGGACTAGCGGTCAATGAGCAGTTCTTC. V is TRBV5-1 and J is TRBJ2-1; TRBD2 agrees at 9 bases. From germline, CDR1 is SGHRS and CDR2 YFSETQ. J gave up 6 bases and V 0 bases, and 1 base lay outside the gene matches. The CDR3 is 14 residues long.

This clone showed up just a few times. The rearrangement links TRBV25-1 to TRBJ1-2, with D tentatively TRBD1 (5 bases). The germline V gene has CDR1 MGHDK and CDR2 SYGVNS. This CDR3 is 14 amino acids long. V lost 4 bases to trimming and J lost 3 bases, with 12 bases between them. The CDR3 coding sequence is TGTGCCAGCAGTGCACAGGTTGCTTACTATGGCTACACCTTC. Its translation: CASSAQVAYYGYTF.

V gene TRBV30 combines with J gene TRBJ2-1; 9 nucleotides align to TRBD2. Trimming took 0 bases from V and 8 from J; bases not matched to a gene: 14. Germline V gene sequence: CDR1 GTSNPN, CDR2 SVGIG (reference sequence). There are 17 residues in the CDR3. The CDR3 DNA is TGTGCCTGGAGTGTACGGCGGCGGGGGGGACTTAAGGATGAGCAGTTCTTC. Its translation is CAWSVRRRGGLKDEQFF. Looking up the rest from reference TRBV30 and TRBJ2-1 gives the full variable domain: SQTIHQWPATLVQPVGSPLSLECTVEGTSNPNLYWYRQAAGRGLQLLFYSVGIGQISSEVPQNLSASRPQDRQFILSSKKLLLSDSGFYLCAWSVRRRGGLKDEQFFGPGTRLTVL.

The rearrangement uses TRBV27 and TRBJ1-1; the D is unclear. The CDR3 is 16 amino acids. Deletions cut 5 bases from V and 3 bases from J, with 19 bases between. CDR1 MNHEY and CDR2 SMNVEV come from the germline V gene (reference sequence). The CDR3 loop is CASSTSLGPWDTEAFF. The CDR3 DNA reads as TGTGCCAGCAGTACATCGCTAGGACCTTGGGACACTGAAGCTTTCTTT.

V gene TRBV5-3 combines with J gene TRBJ1-5; D perhaps matches TRBD1 (6 bases). TRBV5-3 is recorded as an ORF, its role being uncertain. Deletions cut 2 bases from V and 4 bases from J, with 16 bases between. The CDR3 runs to 16 residues. The CDR3 DNA is TGTGCCAGAAGCTTAGAGGACGACAGGATAAATCAGCCCCAGCATTTT. This gives the protein CARSLEDDRINQPQHF.

The chain combines TRBV7-9 with TRBJ2-1; tentatively, D is TRBD2 (6 bases). The CDR3 loop spans 16 amino acids. The germline CDR1 and CDR2 sequences are SEHNR and FQNEAQ (reference sequence). The V and J ends lost 7 bases and 1 base respectively, with 17 bases between them. In DNA form, the CDR3 reads TGTGCCAGCAACCCAGGAGGGAAAGGGTCCTACAATGAGCAGTTCTTC. It yields the protein CASNPGGKGSYNEQFF.

The CDR3 DNA reads TGTGCCAGCAGCCAAGAGCTACACTCCTACGAGCAGTACTTC. As protein: CASSQELHSYEQYF. The rearrangement links TRBV14 to TRBJ2-7; D gene unclear. V gave up 0 bases and J gave up 0 bases, with 6 bases separating them. The CDR3 totals 14 residues. Germline V CDR1 and CDR2: SGHDN, FVKESK.

This clone was counted between two and nine times. CDR3 DNA: TGTGCCAGCAGCCCTTGGGGCCAGGGGGTAAAGTTTGATCAGCCCCAGCATTTT. Encoded protein: CASSPWGQGVKFDQPQHF. This chain joins TRBV21-1 and TRBJ1-5; TRBD1, the table's D call, lacks a check against the DNA. TRBV21-1 is marked as a pseudogene. This CDR3 spans 18 amino acids.

The chain recombines TRBV2 with TRBJ2-3; 8 nucleotides align to TRBD2. The CDR3 is 14 residues long. Unmatched junction bases numbered 6, after V lost 8 bases and J lost 2 bases. Germline V CDR1 and CDR2: SNHLY, FYNNEI. CDR3 sequence reads: CASEAGVPTDTQYF. CDR3 DNA: TGTGCCAGCGAAGCGGGGGTCCCCACAGATACGCAGTATTTT. The full variable domain, completed using reference TRBV2 and TRBJ2-3, is EPEVTQTPSHQVTQMGQEVILRCVPISNHLYFYWYRQILGQKVEFLVSFYNNEISEKSEIFDDQFSVERPDGSNFTLKIRSTKLEDSAMYFCASEAGVPTDTQYFGPGTRLTVL.

The chain joins TRBV5-1 to TRBJ1-2, with 7 bases identical to TRBD1. The V gene end was trimmed by 0 bases and the J gene end by 4 bases; junction bases not matched to a gene: 12. The germline gives CDR1 SGHRS, CDR2 YFSETQ. The CDR3 length is 17 residues. CDR3 loop: CASSLAPVAGGPYGYTF. In DNA, the CDR3 is TGCGCCAGCAGCTTGGCCCCGGTGGCAGGGGGACCCTATGGCTACACCTTC.

V usage is TRBV6-5 and J usage is TRBJ2-7, with D perhaps matching TRBD1 (6 bases). Germline V gene sequence: CDR1 MNHEY, CDR2 SVGAGI. CDR3 length equals 13 residues. Trimming stripped 6 bases from V and 7 bases from J, with 16 bases between. CDR3 sequence: CASSQAGVWEQYF. The CDR3 coding sequence is TGTGCCAGCAGCCAAGCAGGGGTTTGGGAGCAGTACTTC.

The chain combines TRBV7-9 with TRBJ2-3; D remains unclear. The length of the CDR3 is 15 residues. Trimming cost V 2 bases and J 4 bases, with 13 bases left between them. Germline V gives CDR1 SEHNR, CDR2 FQNEAQ (reference sequence). The DNA for the CDR3 is TGTGCCAGCAGCTTAAATAGTGGGTCCGCAGATACGCAGTATTTT. Translation: CASSLNSGSADTQYF.